A single sample gave rise to the 30 T cell receptor beta chains below, sequenced in a study of beta chain features in type 1 diabetes. Since all of the isolated RNA was reverse transcribed, expressed TCRB transcripts were what got sequenced. Produced via immunoSEQ multiplex PCR; TCRdb's table is partial and in-frame only. The data hold hundreds of thousands of clones, with around 8% observed a single time. Sequenced input: central memory CD4+ T cells from blood. The receptors come from a young woman in good health.

This clone was observed a handful of times. V gene TRBV10-3 combines with J gene TRBJ1-1, with 8 bases that match TRBD1. The ends lost 4 bases at V and 5 bases at J; junction bases unmatched: 6. The CDR3 consists of 14 residues. CDR1 and CDR2 from the germline V gene are ENHRY and SYGVKD. CDR3 bases: TGTGCCATCAGTGGGGACAGGTCAGGGACTGAAGCTTTCTTT. Protein: CAISGDRSGTEAFF.

This clone was seen more than once but under ten times. This sequence joins TRBV7-2 and TRBJ2-3; 9 bases agree with TRBD2. This CDR3 region has 15 residues. Unmatched junction bases numbered 6, after V lost 3 bases and J lost 5 bases. Germline V gene data show CDR1 as SGHTA and CDR2 as FQGNSA. CDR3 loop: CASSFTAGGQDTQYF. The CDR3 nucleotides read TGTGCCAGCAGCTTTACAGCGGGAGGCCAAGATACGCAGTATTTT.

The chain joins TRBV9 to TRBJ2-7; TRBD1 is a possible D gene (6 bases). From germline, CDR1 is SGDLS and CDR2 YYNGEE. The CDR3 covers 13 residues. The V end lost 0 bases, the J end lost 12 bases, and 16 bases lay between the germline ends. CDR3 loop: CASSVEGHIWPYF. In nucleotides, the CDR3 is TGTGCCAGCAGCGTAGAGGGACATATCTGGCCGTACTTC.

In its sample, this clone was seen a few times. This chain connects TRBV5-4 to TRBJ2-3; TRBD2 matches 13 bases. V was pared by 5 bases and J by 4 bases, with 7 bases of the junction left unmatched. The CDR3 is 16 residues long. Looked up from germline, CDR1 is SGHNT and CDR2 is YYREEE (reference sequence). DNA for the CDR3: TGTGCCAGCAGTTGGACTAGCGGGAGTTGGGCAGATACGCAGTATTTT. It translates to CASSWTSGSWADTQYF.

This clone was found a few times. A much larger clone differs from this one at a single base, so this may be a read error. The sample carries other DNA sequences with the same CDR3. The V gene is TRBV18, the J gene TRBJ2-5; no definite D call. Trimming took off 3 bases at V and 2 bases at J, with 4 bases between the two ends. The CDR3 covers 12 residues. Per germline, CDR1 KGHSH and CDR2 LQKENI. The CDR3 DNA reads as TGTGCCAGCTCACCCGTACAAGAGACCCAGTACTTC. It is translated as CASSPVQETQYF.

This clone occurred a few times. The DNA for the CDR3 is TGCGCCAGCAGCCAAACGGGGGGCTGGGAGACCCAGTACTTC. Translation gives CASSQTGGWETQYF. The gene calls are TRBV4-1 and TRBJ2-5, with D tentatively TRBD2 (7 bases). Germline V gives CDR1 MGHRA, CDR2 YSYEKL. The CDR3 length is 14 residues. The V end was cut by 2 bases, the J end by 5 bases, with 12 bases between.

This clone was found a few times. This chain connects TRBV18 to TRBJ2-7; possibly TRBD2 for D (7 bases). The V gene's germline CDR1 is KGHSH and CDR2 LQKENI. The CDR3 is made up of 16 amino acids. V dropped 4 bases and J dropped 4 bases, with 20 bases sitting between them. CDR3 residues: CASSQSGHREGYEQYF. The CDR3, as DNA: TGTGCCAGCTCACAATCCGGTCACAGGGAGGGATACGAGCAGTACTTC.

This clone was seen only a few times. This chain connects TRBV7-2 to TRBJ1-5; D might be TRBD1 (6 bases). Trimming shortened V by 1 base and J by 0 bases, and 16 bases separated the two germline ends. The CDR3 is 18 residues long. Germline assignment: CDR1 SGHTA and CDR2 FQGNSA. This chain's CDR3 is CASSLGVWGARSNQPQHF. CDR3 coding DNA: TGTGCCAGCAGCTTAGGGGTTTGGGGGGCCCGTAGCAATCAGCCCCAGCATTTT.

Many counts were recorded for this clone. The chain recombines TRBV7-9 with TRBJ2-7, with D possibly matching TRBD2 (5 bases). The CDR3 covers 14 residues. Per germline, CDR1 SEHNR and CDR2 FQNEAQ (reference sequence). The V gene lost 4 bases and the J gene lost 1 base, with 11 bases spanning the gap. The DNA of the CDR3 is TGTGCCAGCAGCTCGGGATCCATGTCCTACGAGCAGTACTTC. Translating it yields CASSSGSMSYEQYF.

This clone was seen repeatedly, ten times or more. The chain links TRBV2 to TRBJ2-3; no firm D call. V lost 2 bases and J lost 2, with 8 bases in between. The CDR3 contains 14 residues. Per germline, CDR1 SNHLY and CDR2 FYNNEI. For the CDR3, the DNA is TGTGCCAGCAGTGAAAGTAGATACACAGATACGCAGTATTTT. Translation gives CASSESRYTDTQYF.

About this clone itself: Different DNA sequences within this sample yield the same CDR3. The chain links TRBV18 to TRBJ2-1; no definite D call. V was trimmed by 0 bases and J by 2 bases, leaving 2 bases between them. CDR3 size: 13 residues. Germline-derived CDR1 and CDR2 are KGHSH and LQKENI. The CDR3 DNA reads TGTGCCAGCTCACCACCTACCTACAATGAGCAGTTCTTC. This gives the protein CASSPPTYNEQFF.

This clone turned up a few times. The chain couples TRBV6-5 to TRBJ1-4; the D gene is possibly TRBD1 (6 bases). The germline CDR1 and CDR2 sequences are MNHEY and SVGAGI. Trimming removed 2 bases at V and 8 bases at J, with 12 bases between. The CDR3 loop spans 14 amino acids. The CDR3 DNA reads TGTGCCAGCAGTTACGAGGGGGAGTGGGAAAAACTGTTTTTT. Translating it yields CASSYEGEWEKLFF.

This clone has only a few counts. J is TRBJ2-4 and V is TRBV9; D perhaps matches TRBD2 (6 bases). Between the trimmed V and J ends, which lost 0 bases and 8 bases, there was a span of 15 bases. Germline V gene lookup returns CDR1 SGDLS and CDR2 YYNGEE. The CDR3 covers 15 residues. Here the CDR3 DNA reads TGTGCCAGCAGCGTAGCCGGGAGTTTATGGGACATTCAGTACTTC. This gives the protein CASSVAGSLWDIQYF.

The chain joins TRBV9 to TRBJ1-3; no reliable D call. CDR1 is SGDLS and CDR2 is YYNGEE in the germline V gene. The CDR3 spans 13 residues. Trimming left V 4 bases short and J 0 bases short, with 5 bases between. The CDR3 sequence: CASSSSSGNTIYF. DNA of the CDR3: TGTGCCAGCAGCTCGAGCTCTGGAAACACCATATATTTT.

The rearrangement links TRBV9 to TRBJ1-1; D not resolved. Germline V lookup: CDR1 SGDLS, CDR2 YYNGEE. V was shortened by 3 bases and J by 3 bases, with 9 bases between the two germline ends. The CDR3 has 13 residues. The CDR3 sequence is CASSGPADTEAFF. The CDR3 DNA reads as TGTGCCAGCAGCGGGCCTGCGGACACTGAAGCTTTCTTT.

This clone was recorded at least ten times. The chain recombines TRBV28 with TRBJ1-2, with a possible D match to TRBD1 (5 bases). V was clipped by 7 bases and J by 0 bases, with 24 bases between them. The CDR3 consists of 18 residues. Germline CDR1 reads MDHEN; CDR2 reads SYDVKM. The CDR3 DNA follows: TGTGCCAGCACCATACTGACAGTTTCCGCGAGGTCTAACTATGGCTACACCTTC. Translating gives CASTILTVSARSNYGYTF.

The sample holds a few counts of this clone. The chain is built from TRBV7-2 and TRBJ2-4; D ambiguous. From germline, CDR1 is SGHTA and CDR2 FQGNSA. The CDR3 length is 11 residues. V was shortened by 4 bases and J by 6 bases, with 4 bases between the two germline ends. The CDR3 here is CASSSLNIQYF. Written as DNA, the CDR3 is TGTGCCAGCAGCTCCTTAAACATTCAGTACTTC.

The chain carries TRBV19 and TRBJ2-1; TRBD1 matches at 12 bases. Germline values: CDR1 LNHDA, CDR2 SQIVND (reference sequence). This CDR3 is 15 amino acids long. Losses at the gene ends were 5 bases for V and 7 bases for J; bases not matched to a gene: 6. In nucleotides, the CDR3 is TGTGCCAGTAGTGGCCGGGACAGGGGGCCGAATGAGCAGTTCTTC. Protein: CASSGRDRGPNEQFF.

The chain has TRBV7-9 and TRBJ2-7; D not resolved. V lost 3 bases, J lost 5 bases, and 5 bases lay in between. The CDR3 totals 11 residues. In germline, CDR1 is SEHNR, CDR2 FQNEAQ (reference sequence). Written as DNA, the CDR3 is TGTGCCAGCAGCTTGACCCACGAGCAGTACTTC. Its protein product is CASSLTHEQYF. Supplemented by reference TRBV7-9 and TRBJ2-7, the full variable domain reads DTGVSQNPRHKITKRGQNVTFRCDPISEHNRLYWYRQTLGQGPEFLTYFQNEAQLEKSRLLSDRFSAERPKGSFSTLEIQRTEQGDSAMYLCASSLTHEQYFGPGTRLTVT.

This rearrangement joins TRBV18 to TRBJ2-5; D gene uncertain. Germline loops: CDR1 KGHSH, CDR2 LQKENI. There are 14 residues in the CDR3. The V and J ends lost 0 bases and 2 bases respectively, with 7 bases between them. This chain's CDR3 is CASSPPRMQETQYF. CDR3 DNA sequence: TGTGCCAGCTCACCACCCAGGATGCAAGAGACCCAGTACTTC.

The chain employs TRBV28 and TRBJ1-4, with 7 bases that match TRBD1. The CDR3 has 15 amino acids. V was pared by 3 bases and J by 6 bases, with 7 bases of the junction left unmatched. CDR1 and CDR2 from the germline V gene are MDHEN and SYDVKM. In DNA, the CDR3 is TGTGCCAGCAGTTTTCCCGGAGGGGGCGATGAAAAACTGTTTTTT. Translated, it gives CASSFPGGGDEKLFF.

This clone was seen repeatedly, ten times or more. This chain joins TRBV5-6 and TRBJ1-2; no clear D gene. Germline CDR1 is SGHDT and CDR2 is YYEEEE. V gave up 2 bases and J gave up 1 base, with 12 bases separating them. The CDR3 spans 15 residues. Here the CDR3 reads CASSLDGSYNYGYTF. The CDR3 region has the DNA TGTGCCAGCAGCTTAGATGGGTCTTATAACTATGGCTACACCTTC.

The chain has TRBV7-9 and TRBJ2-7, with 7 bases that match TRBD1. The ends lost 1 base at V and 9 bases at J; junction bases unmatched: 9. Germline V gives CDR1 SEHNR, CDR2 FQNEAQ (reference sequence). The CDR3 sequence is 14 residues long. The CDR3 loop reads CASSLGGSRDRQYF. The CDR3, as DNA: TGTGCCAGCAGCTTAGGAGGGAGTCGGGACAGGCAGTACTTC.

This clone was counted only a few times. The V gene is TRBV7-3, the J gene TRBJ2-7; 7 bases match TRBD2. Trimming cost V 2 bases and J 0 bases; bases outside gene matches: 4. The germline V gene encodes CDR1 SGHTA and CDR2 FQGTGA. CDR3 length equals 15 residues. The DNA for the CDR3 is TGTGCCAGCAGCTTATTAGCGGGTAGCTCCTACGAGCAGTACTTC. This codes for CASSLLAGSSYEQYF.

The rearrangement links TRBV5-4 to TRBJ1-5, with D possibly TRBD1 on 5 matching bases. Trimming shortened V by 4 bases and J by 3 bases, and 11 bases separated the two germline ends. Germline CDR1 SGHNT, CDR2 YYREEE (reference sequence). CDR3 length equals 14 residues. DNA of the CDR3: TGTGCCAGCAGCCGGGGCGGGGACAATCAGCCCCAGCATTTT. It yields the protein CASSRGGDNQPQHF.

This clone was seen only a few times. The V call is TRBV28, the J call TRBJ2-1, with TRBD2 identical over 12 bases. The CDR3 runs to 15 residues. V was clipped by 6 bases and J by 7 bases; unmatched bases: 7. Germline values: CDR1 MDHEN, CDR2 SYDVKM. CDR3 in amino acids: CASSPAGTSGNEQFF. Written as DNA, the CDR3 is TGTGCCAGCAGCCCCGCCGGGACTAGCGGGAATGAGCAGTTCTTC.

This clone was recorded a few times. This chain joins TRBV19 and TRBJ2-7, with 7 bases aligning to TRBD1. The CDR3 is 14 residues long. V was clipped by 5 bases and J by 3 bases; unmatched bases: 7. Germline CDR1 reads LNHDA; CDR2 reads SQIVND (reference sequence). The CDR3 loop reads CASSVRQGYYEQYF. CDR3 bases: TGTGCCAGTAGTGTCCGACAGGGCTACTACGAGCAGTACTTC. Combining the CDR3 with reference TRBV19 and TRBJ2-7 gives the whole variable domain DGGITQSPKYLFRKEGQNVTLSCEQNLNHDAMYWYRQDPGQGLRLIYYSQIVNDFQKGDIAEGYSVSREKKESFPLTVTSAQKNPTAFYLCASSVRQGYYEQYFGPGTRLTVT.

This chain links TRBV7-2 with TRBJ2-5, with unresolved D. This CDR3 contains 15 residues. From germline, CDR1 is SGHTA and CDR2 FQGNSA. Trimming pared 1 base from V and 5 bases from J, leaving 14 bases between. The chain's CDR3 is CASSLGPARLETQYF. DNA for the CDR3: TGTGCCAGCAGCTTAGGGCCCGCGCGTTTGGAGACCCAGTACTTC.

This clone was seen ten or more times. Other nucleotide sequences from this sample produce the same CDR3. V and J are TRBV7-2 and TRBJ2-1; D may be TRBD1 (6 bases). The CDR3 has 12 amino acids. Trimming pared 4 bases from V and 8 bases from J, leaving 9 bases between. Per the germline V gene, CDR1 is SGHTA and CDR2 is FQGNSA. CDR3 bases: TGTGCCAGCAGCTCGACAGGCGATGAGCAGTTCTTC. Translation: CASSSTGDEQFF.

This clone turned up a few times. V and J are TRBV5-1 and TRBJ2-4; D is undetermined. The germline V gene encodes CDR1 SGHRS and CDR2 YFSETQ. The V end was cut by 2 bases, the J end by 5 bases, with 8 bases between. The CDR3 covers 13 residues. The CDR3: CASSFVGENIQYF. The CDR3 DNA is TGCGCCAGCAGCTTTGTTGGGGAAAACATTCAGTACTTC. Based on the CDR3 plus reference TRBV5-1 and TRBJ2-4, the full variable domain is KAGVTQTPRYLIKTRGQQVTLSCSPISGHRSVSWYQQTPGQGLQFLFEYFSETQRNKGNFPGRFSGRQFSNSRSEMNVSTLELGDSALYLCASSFVGENIQYFGAGTRLSVL.